These 2 T cell receptor beta chains came from one sample sequenced in a study of blood T cell repertoires in COVID-19. TCRdb's copy holds only in-frame clones and misses some; the assay was immunoSEQ multiplex PCR. The sample consists of about 91,000 clones, more than 75% of them appearing once. The sample consisted of peripheral blood. The receptors derive from an elderly woman with active COVID-19.

V and J are TRBV5-6 and TRBJ1-4; 8 bases fit TRBD1. Germline values: CDR1 SGHDT, CDR2 YYEEEE. The CDR3 loop spans 15 amino acids. The junction had 11 bases not matched to a gene; V was cut back by 3 bases and J by 10 bases. The CDR3 DNA sequence: TGTGCCAGCAGCTCCCAGGGGGCTCTCCATGGAAAACTGTTTTTT. It codes for CASSSQGALHGKLFF.

This chain connects TRBV6-2 or TRBV6-3 to TRBJ1-3; TRBD1 is a possible D gene (6 bases). Germline V lookup: CDR1 MNHEY, CDR2 SVGEGT. Trimming removed 2 bases at V and 0 bases at J, with 20 bases between. The CDR3 totals 19 residues. The CDR3 nucleotides read TGTGCCAGCAGTTACGTATTCCCCCCTGACAGGAGCTCTGGAAACACCATATATTTT. Its translation is CASSYVFPPDRSSGNTIYF.